A selection of T cell receptor beta chains follows, all from one sample in a study of Ad26.COV2.S vaccination and SARS-CoV-2 variants. Method: immunoSEQ multiplex PCR; TCRdb's copy keeps in-frame clones and lacks some. The sample contains about 680,000 clones, more than 80% of which appear only once. The sample consisted of peripheral blood, taken in a trial of Ad26.COV2.S vaccine versus placebo. These receptors were obtained from a person between 18 and 65 years old who received the Ad26.COV2.S COVID-19 vaccine or a placebo. The CDR3 runs from the conserved cysteine through the conserved F or W. Each record gives: J gene, V gene, D gene, clone size, CDR3 length, CDR3 DNA, CDR3 protein. D genes are given only for firm matches. Where a row states a size, it is once, few, many or the class of an expanded clone; other rows omit it.

TRBJ1-1 TRBV2 NA NA 15 TGTGCCAGCAGTGAATTACAGGGAATGAACACTGAAGCTTTCTTT CASSELQGMNTEAFF
TRBJ2-3 TRBV19 TRBD1 NA 15 TGTGCCAGTGCCCCCCAGGACAGGGATAAAGATACGCAGTATTTT CASAPQDRDKDTQYF
TRBJ1-5 TRBV6-1 NA NA 17 TGTGCCAGCAGTGAAGATCCGGCCAGGGGTTCTCATCAGCCCCAGCATTTT CASSEDPARGSHQPQHF
TRBJ2-3 TRBV5-4 NA NA 15 TGTGCCAGCAGCTTGGCCGGGATGATCACAGATACGCAGTATTTT CASSLAGMITDTQYF
TRBJ2-3 TRBV19 NA NA 17 TGTGCCAGTAGTCGACGGACCAGGGCGTTAAGCACAGATACGCAGTATTTT CASSRRTRALSTDTQYF
TRBJ1-5 TRBV18 NA once 14 TGTGCCAGCTCACCTTTCTTTGAAGGCCAGCCCCAGCATTTT CASSPFFEGQPQHF
TRBJ2-3 TRBV4-3 NA NA 14 TGCGCCAGCAGCCAAGATGCAGGGGCAGATACGCAGTATTTT CASSQDAGADTQYF
TRBJ1-5 TRBV30 NA once 14 TGTGCCTGGAAATCCGGGGTAAATGGTCAGCCCCAGCATTTT CAWKSGVNGQPQHF
TRBJ1-5 TRBV2 NA NA 14 TGTGCCAGCAGCCGGGACGCTAGCAATCAGCCCCAGCATTTT CASSRDASNQPQHF
TRBJ1-1 TRBV13 NA NA 15 TGTGCCAGCAGCTTAGATTGGGGGGATAAGACTGAAGCTTTCTTT CASSLDWGDKTEAFF
TRBJ2-3 TRBV9 NA NA 14 TGTGCCAGCGACCACGGGGGTTTCACAGATACGCAGTATTTT CASDHGGFTDTQYF
TRBJ2-1 TRBV10-2 TRBD2 NA 17 TGCGCCAGCAGTGAGTTCAGCGGGGGGAGCTCCTACAATGAGCAGTTCTTC CASSEFSGGSSYNEQFF
TRBJ2-3 TRBV10-3 TRBD2 NA 17 TGTGCCATCAGTGGGGGTAGCTCTAGCGGGGGGACAGATACGCAGTATTTT CAISGGSSSGGTDTQYF
TRBJ1-5 TRBV4-2 NA NA 13 TGTGCCAGCAGCCAAGATACGGGTCAGCCCCAGCATTTT CASSQDTGQPQHF
TRBJ2-1 TRBV7-3 TRBD2 NA 15 TGTGCCAGCAGCTTAACGATGGGAGGGAGGAATGAGCAGTTCTTC CASSLTMGGRNEQFF
TRBJ1-1 TRBV6-2/TRBV6-3 NA NA 17 TGTGCCAGCAGTTACGAGACAGCTAACTTATTGAACACTGAAGCTTTCTTT CASSYETANLLNTEAFF
TRBJ1-1 TRBV11-2 NA NA 14 TGTGCCAGCAGCGTAATCGGGGGCAACACTGAAGCTTTCTTT CASSVIGGNTEAFF
TRBJ2-5 TRBV6-5 TRBD2 NA 14 TGTGCCAGCAGCCGGCGGGGGGTCCAAGAGACCCAGTACTTC CASSRRGVQETQYF
TRBJ2-5 TRBV30 NA NA 15 TGTGCCTGGAGTGTACGAGGGCAGGTACGAGAGACCCAGTACTTC CAWSVRGQVRETQYF
TRBJ2-5 TRBV3-1/TRBV3-2 TRBD2 NA 13 TGTGCCAGCAGCCAAGCGGGAGGGGAGACCCAGTACTTC CASSQAGGETQYF
TRBJ2-4 TRBV25-1 NA NA 15 TGTGCCAGCAGTGAATCCCGTAGTACGAGAAACATTCAGTACTTC CASSESRSTRNIQYF
TRBJ2-3 TRBV4-1 NA NA 12 TGCGCCAGCAGCCAATCTGGAGATACGCAGTATTTT CASSQSGDTQYF
TRBJ2-7 TRBV18 NA NA 14 TGTGCCAGCTCACCTGGGGCCTCCGGGAACGAGCAGTACTTC CASSPGASGNEQYF
TRBJ2-1 TRBV20-1 NA NA 11 TGCAGTGTTCCGACAGGCAATGAGCAGTTCTTC CSVPTGNEQFF
TRBJ2-1 TRBV7-2 NA NA 13 TGTGCCAGCAGCGGTACTAGCCTGAATGAGCAGTTCTTC CASSGTSLNEQFF
TRBJ2-2 TRBV6-1 NA NA 14 TGTGCCAGCAGTGACCGGAGGGTGGCCGGGGAGCTGTTTTTT CASSDRRVAGELFF
TRBJ1-1 TRBV19 TRBD1 once 14 TGTGCCAGTAGTATCACAGGGGTCCCCACTGAAGCTTTCTTT CASSITGVPTEAFF
TRBJ1-2 TRBV3-1/TRBV3-2 NA NA 14 TGTGCCAGCAGCCAAGTGTCGAGGGGCTATGGCTACACCTTC CASSQVSRGYGYTF
TRBJ2-7 TRBV2 NA NA 12 TGTGCCAGCAGAGGACAGTACTACGAGCAGTACTTC CASRGQYYEQYF
TRBJ1-2 TRBV6-6 NA NA 13 TGTGCCAGCAGTGTGGCACGGATTTATGGCTACACCTTC CASSVARIYGYTF
TRBJ2-1 TRBV3-1/TRBV3-2 TRBD2 NA 15 TGTGCCAGCAGCCAAGATACGGGAGGTTACAATGAGCAGTTCTTC CASSQDTGGYNEQFF
TRBJ1-2 TRBV10-3 NA NA 15 TGTGCCATCAGTAGTTCCGGTTATACTAACTATGGCTACACCTTC CAISSSGYTNYGYTF
TRBJ2-7 TRBV6-2/TRBV6-3 TRBD1 NA 17 TGTGCCAGCAGTTACTCGCCTCCAGGGGGTCACGCATACGAGCAGTACTTC CASSYSPPGGHAYEQYF
TRBJ1-3 TRBV7-3 NA NA 13 TGTGCCAGCAGCTTAGCAGAGGGAAACACCATATATTTT CASSLAEGNTIYF
TRBJ1-6 TRBV10-3 NA NA 12 TGTGCCATCGGCAGGGGAGGTTCACCCCTCCACTTT CAIGRGGSPLHF
TRBJ1-1 TRBV7-2 NA NA 15 TGTGCCAGCAGCTTAGGTGAGACTCCGAACACTGAAGCTTTCTTT CASSLGETPNTEAFF
TRBJ1-1 TRBV29-1 NA NA 12 TGCAGCGTTGAATGGAATAGGGATAGGGCTTTCTTT CSVEWNRDRAFF
TRBJ2-2 TRBV7-8 NA NA 16 TGTGCCAGCAGCTTAGTTGCGGGGATAAACACCGGGGAGCTGTTTTTT CASSLVAGINTGELFF
TRBJ1-1 TRBV4-3 TRBD1 NA 16 TGCGCCAGCAGCCAAGACAGGGGGCTCCCGCACACTGAAGCTTTCTTT CASSQDRGLPHTEAFF
TRBJ1-5 TRBV5-8 NA NA 15 TGTGCCAGCAGCTTGGGCAGGGTAAGGTTTCAGCCCCAGCATTTT CASSLGRVRFQPQHF
TRBJ1-5 TRBV2 TRBD1 NA 15 TGTGCCAGCAGTCGGGACAGCTATAGCAATCAGCCCCAGCATTTT CASSRDSYSNQPQHF
TRBJ2-1 TRBV27 TRBD1 NA 15 TGTGCCAGCAGTTCCAGGGGGAACCTGTACAATGAGCAGTTCTTC CASSSRGNLYNEQFF
TRBJ2-1 TRBV11-2 TRBD1 once 13 TGTGCCAGCAGCTTAGAATTTCAGGGGGTTTCACTCTTC CASSLEFQGVSLF
TRBJ2-7 TRBV27 NA NA 12 TGTGCCAGCAGTCGGGTAGGCTACGAGCAGTACTTC CASSRVGYEQYF
TRBJ2-2 TRBV10-3 NA NA 14 TGTGCCATCAGTTCGTTAGCGACCACCGGGGAGCTGTTTTTT CAISSLATTGELFF
TRBJ1-5 TRBV6-5 NA NA 14 TGTGCCAGCAGCCCGGCTGGACTCAATCAGCCCCAGCATTTT CASSPAGLNQPQHF
TRBJ2-2 TRBV18 TRBD1 NA 14 TGTGCCAGCTCAGCCGACAGGGGGCGCGGGGAGCTGTTTTTT CASSADRGRGELFF
TRBJ2-7 TRBV15 NA once 13 TGTGCCACCAGCAGAGATAGCTACGGGGAGCAGTACTTC CATSRDSYGEQYF
TRBJ2-2 TRBV3-1/TRBV3-2 TRBD2 NA 17 TGTGCCAGCAGCCAAGATGGGCTAGCGGGACGAACCGGGGAGCTGTTTTTT CASSQDGLAGRTGELFF
TRBJ1-5 TRBV5-1 TRBD1 NA 15 TGCGCCAGCAGTCTGACGGACAGGGGAGTGGAGCCCCAGCATTTT CASSLTDRGVEPQHF
TRBJ2-5 TRBV24-1 TRBD1 many 15 TGTGCCACCAGTGATATGCGAGGGGGCCTGGAGACCCAGTACTTC CATSDMRGGLETQYF
TRBJ1-6 TRBV19 TRBD1 few 14 TGTGCCAGTAGTATAAAGGGGGCGGATTCACCCCTCCACTTT CASSIKGADSPLHF
TRBJ2-3 TRBV11-3 TRBD2 NA 18 TGTGCCAGCAGCTTAATCGTAGCGGGGGGCCTATTCACAGATACGCAGTATTTT CASSLIVAGGLFTDTQYF
TRBJ2-7 TRBV7-2 NA NA 15 TGTGCCAGCAGCTTAGGCCCTCCTCTCTCCTACGAGCAGTACTTC CASSLGPPLSYEQYF
TRBJ1-1 TRBV19 NA NA 15 TGTGCCAGTAGTGTCATAGGGGTTTTGGACACTGAAGCTTTCTTT CASSVIGVLDTEAFF
TRBJ2-3 TRBV12-3/TRBV12-4 NA once 13 TGTGCCAGCAGTCTCACACGGGCAGATACGCAGTATTTT CASSLTRADTQYF